The entry that follows covers one T cell receptor (beta chain) sequence. V lost 4 bases and J lost 7; bases outside the gene matches: 5. CDR1 and CDR2 (germline): DFQATT, SNEGSKA (reference sequence). The CDR3 totals 12 residues. This record comes from a study of T-cell reconstitution after alpha-beta-depleted transplantation in children. Molecular barcoding with unique molecular identifiers was used for the TCRbeta library. TCRdb used MiXCR to reprocess the PCR reads, holding one entry per CDR3 protein. The sample consists of 250,000 to 350,000 distinct CDR3 sequences, about a tenth of them appearing once.

Sequences were derived from PBMCs from the stem cell graft donor, sampled from the stem cell graft. This TCR derives from a human donor who donated a stem cell graft to a child with SCID. The chain joins TRBV20-1 to TRBJ2-7; 9 nucleotides agree with TRBD2. CDR3 in DNA: TGCAGTGCTAATCTAGCGGGGTGGGAGCAGTACTTC. It encodes CSANLAGWEQYF.